What follows describes a single T cell receptor beta chain. The data were obtained in a study of monozygotic twins with inflammatory bowel disease. After re-calling the 5' RACE reads, TCRdb lists one entry per CDR3 protein, DNA absent. This table lists around 400,000 distinct CDR3 sequences. Sequenced material: blood. This sequence was found in a human donor with ulcerative colitis or Crohn's disease, or a healthy co-twin of an affected twin (not recorded which).

This chain's CDR3 is CASSLVNNSPLHF. The rearrangement joins TRBV11-2 to TRBJ1-6. The CDR3 runs to 13 residues. Germline V gives CDR1 SGHAT, CDR2 FQNNGV. Together with reference TRBV11-2 and TRBJ1-6, the CDR3 gives the full variable domain: EAGVAQSPRYKIIEKRQSVAFWCNPISGHATLYWYQQILGQGPKLLIQFQNNGVVDDSQLPKDRFSAERLKGVDSTLKIQPAKLEDSAVYLCASSLVNNSPLHFGNGTRLTVT.